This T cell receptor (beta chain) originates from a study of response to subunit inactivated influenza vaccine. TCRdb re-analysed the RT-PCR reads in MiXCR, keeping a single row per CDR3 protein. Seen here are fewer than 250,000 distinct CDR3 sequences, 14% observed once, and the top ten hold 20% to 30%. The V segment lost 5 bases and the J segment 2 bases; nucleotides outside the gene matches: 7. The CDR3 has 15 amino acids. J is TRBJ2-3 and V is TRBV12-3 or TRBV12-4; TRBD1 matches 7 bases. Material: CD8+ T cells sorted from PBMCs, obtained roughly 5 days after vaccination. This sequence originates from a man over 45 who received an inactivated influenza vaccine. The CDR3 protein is CASSLSGTVTDTQYF. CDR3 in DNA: TGTGCCAGCAGTCTCTCCGGGACAGTCACAGATACGCAGTATTTT.